The clone carrying this T cell receptor beta chain was seen just once. With V trimmed by 0 bases and J by 4 bases, 6 bases remained unmatched. The CDR3 covers 15 residues. Germline V gives CDR1 GTSNPN, CDR2 SVGIG (reference sequence). The data stem from a study of blood T cell repertoires in COVID-19. Measured with immunoSEQ multiplex PCR; TCRdb has only the in-frame clones, and not every one. The sample yields just under 35,000 clones, roughly 90% seen once. J is TRBJ1-5 and V is TRBV30, with TRBD1 identical over 7 bases. Sequenced: peripheral blood. This receptor was obtained from a man aged 55 to 70 with active or convalescent COVID-19. Written as DNA, the CDR3 is TGTGCCTGGAGTGTTGGGACAGCCCCTAATCAGCCCCAGCATTTT. Its protein is CAWSVGTAPNQPQHF. Full variable domain (outside the CDR3, taken from reference TRBV30 and TRBJ1-5): SQTIHQWPATLVQPVGSPLSLECTVEGTSNPNLYWYRQAAGRGLQLLFYSVGIGQISSEVPQNLSASRPQDRQFILSSKKLLLSDSGFYLCAWSVGTAPNQPQHFGDGTRLSIL.